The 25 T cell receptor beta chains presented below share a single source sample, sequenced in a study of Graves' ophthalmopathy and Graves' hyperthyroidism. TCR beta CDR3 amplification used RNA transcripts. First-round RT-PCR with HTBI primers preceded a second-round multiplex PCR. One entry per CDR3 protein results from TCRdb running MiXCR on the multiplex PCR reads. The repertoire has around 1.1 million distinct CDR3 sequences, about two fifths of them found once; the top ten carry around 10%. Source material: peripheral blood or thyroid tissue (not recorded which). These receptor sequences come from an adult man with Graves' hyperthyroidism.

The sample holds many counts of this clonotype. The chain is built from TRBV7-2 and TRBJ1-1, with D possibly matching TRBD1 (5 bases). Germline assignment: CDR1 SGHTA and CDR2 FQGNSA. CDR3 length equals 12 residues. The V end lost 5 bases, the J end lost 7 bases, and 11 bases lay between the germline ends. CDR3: CASSGRGYEAFF. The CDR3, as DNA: TGTGCCAGCAGCGGCCGGGGGTATGAAGCTTTCTTT.

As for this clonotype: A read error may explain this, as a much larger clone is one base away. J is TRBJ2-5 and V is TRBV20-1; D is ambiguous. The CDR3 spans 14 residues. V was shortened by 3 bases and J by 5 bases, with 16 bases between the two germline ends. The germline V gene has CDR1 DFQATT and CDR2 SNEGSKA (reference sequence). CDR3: CSARSQTMRETQYF. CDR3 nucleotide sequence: TGCAGTGCTAGGTCCCAGACCATGAGGGAGACCCAGTACTTC.

The CDR3 bases are TGTGCCATCAGGACGATAAGCACAGATACGCAGTATTTT. Its translation: CAIRTISTDTQYF. V gene TRBV10-3 combines with J gene TRBJ2-3; D not resolved. The CDR3 length is 13 residues. Trimming stripped 6 bases from V and 0 bases from J, with 7 bases between. CDR1 and CDR2 (germline): ENHRY, SYGVKD.

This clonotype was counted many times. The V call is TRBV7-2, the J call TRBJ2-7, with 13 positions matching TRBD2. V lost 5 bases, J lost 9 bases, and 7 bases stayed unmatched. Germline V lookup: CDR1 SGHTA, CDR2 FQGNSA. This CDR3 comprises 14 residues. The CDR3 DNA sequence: TGTGCCAGCAGCCTACTAGCGGGAGGGCAGGCGCAGTACTTC. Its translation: CASSLLAGGQAQYF.

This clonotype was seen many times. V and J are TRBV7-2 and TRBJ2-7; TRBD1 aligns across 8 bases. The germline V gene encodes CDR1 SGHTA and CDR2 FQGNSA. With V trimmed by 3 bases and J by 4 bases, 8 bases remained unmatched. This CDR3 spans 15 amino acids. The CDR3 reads CASSFVQGVDYEQYF. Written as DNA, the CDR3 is TGTGCCAGCAGCTTTGTACAGGGGGTTGATTACGAGCAGTACTTC.

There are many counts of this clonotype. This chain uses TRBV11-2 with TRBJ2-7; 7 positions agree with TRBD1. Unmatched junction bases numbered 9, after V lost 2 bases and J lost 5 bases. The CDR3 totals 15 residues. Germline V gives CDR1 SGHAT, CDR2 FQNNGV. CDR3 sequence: CASSLRRQGYHEQYF. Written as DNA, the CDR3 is TGTGCCAGCAGCTTACGGCGACAGGGATACCACGAGCAGTACTTC.

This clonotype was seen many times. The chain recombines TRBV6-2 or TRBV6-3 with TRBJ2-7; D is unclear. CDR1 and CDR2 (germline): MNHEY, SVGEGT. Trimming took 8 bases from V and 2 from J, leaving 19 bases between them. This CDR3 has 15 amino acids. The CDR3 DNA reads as TGTGCCAGCCGGCCCCAGAAAGAGAGACCCTACGAGCAGTACTTC. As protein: CASRPQKERPYEQYF.

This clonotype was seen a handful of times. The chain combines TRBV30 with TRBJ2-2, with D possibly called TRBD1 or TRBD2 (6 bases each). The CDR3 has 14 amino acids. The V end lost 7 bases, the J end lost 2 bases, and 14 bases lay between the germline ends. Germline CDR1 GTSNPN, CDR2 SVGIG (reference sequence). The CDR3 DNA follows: TGTGCCTCCACGGGGGCGTCAAACACCGGGGAGCTGTTTTTT. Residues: CASTGASNTGELFF.

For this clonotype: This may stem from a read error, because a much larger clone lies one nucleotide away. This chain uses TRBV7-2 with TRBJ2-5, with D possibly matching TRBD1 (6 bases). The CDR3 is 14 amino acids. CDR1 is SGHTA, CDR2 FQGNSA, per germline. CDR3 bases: TGTGCCGGCAGTCCTCCGGACAGCCAAGAGACCCAGTACTTC. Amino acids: CAGSPPDSQETQYF.

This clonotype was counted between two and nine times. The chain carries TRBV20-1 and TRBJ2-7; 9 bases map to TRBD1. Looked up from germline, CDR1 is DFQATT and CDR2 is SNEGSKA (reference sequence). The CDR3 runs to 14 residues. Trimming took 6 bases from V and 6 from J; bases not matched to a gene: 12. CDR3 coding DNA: TGCAGTGCCACACTTCCGGGACAGGGTACCGAGCAGTACTTC. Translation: CSATLPGQGTEQYF.

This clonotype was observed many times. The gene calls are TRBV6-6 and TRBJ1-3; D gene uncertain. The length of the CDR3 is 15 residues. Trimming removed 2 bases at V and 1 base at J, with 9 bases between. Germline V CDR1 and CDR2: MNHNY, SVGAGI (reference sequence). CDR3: CASSYNVRSGNTIYF. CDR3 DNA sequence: TGTGCCAGCAGTTACAACGTACGGTCTGGAAACACCATATATTTT.

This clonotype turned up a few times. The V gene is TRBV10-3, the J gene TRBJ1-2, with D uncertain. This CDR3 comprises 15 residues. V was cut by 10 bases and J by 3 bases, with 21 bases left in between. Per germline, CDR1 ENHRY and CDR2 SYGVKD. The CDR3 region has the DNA TGTGCCAGCAGCCAGAACACACCCCAGGACTATGGCTACACCTTC. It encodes CASSQNTPQDYGYTF.

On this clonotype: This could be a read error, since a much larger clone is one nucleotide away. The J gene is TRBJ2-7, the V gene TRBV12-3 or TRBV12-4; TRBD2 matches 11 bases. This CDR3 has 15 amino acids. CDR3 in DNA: TGTGCCAGCAGTCCTACTAGCGGGGGACCCTACGAGCATTACTTC. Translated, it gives CASSPTSGGPYEHYF.

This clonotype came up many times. DNA for the CDR3: TGCAGCGAAGCACCTCCGGACAGCCAAGAGACCCAGTACTTC. Protein: CSEAPPDSQETQYF. The chain combines TRBV20-1 with TRBJ2-5; weak D call: TRBD1 (6 bases). Looked up from germline, CDR1 is DFQATT and CDR2 is SNEGSKA (reference sequence). This CDR3 has 14 amino acids.

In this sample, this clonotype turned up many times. CDR3 DNA sequence: TGTGCCACCAGTGACCGCGGGACAGGGGGGTTTGGCTACACCTTC. It is translated as CATSDRGTGGFGYTF. V is TRBV24-1 and J is TRBJ1-2; 11 bases match TRBD1. Germline V gene lookup returns CDR1 KGHDR and CDR2 SFDVKD. With 4 bases clipped from V and 7 bases from J, the junction kept 7 bases outside the gene matches. The CDR3 spans 15 residues.

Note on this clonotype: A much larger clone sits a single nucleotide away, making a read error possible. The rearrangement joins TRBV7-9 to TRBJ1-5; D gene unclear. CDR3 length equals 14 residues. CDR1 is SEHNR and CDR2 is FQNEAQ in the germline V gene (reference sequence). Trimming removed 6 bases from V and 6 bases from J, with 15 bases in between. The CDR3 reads CASSQNMGSQPQHF. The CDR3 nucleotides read TGTGCCAGCAGTCAAAATATGGGCAGTCAGCCCCAGCATTTT.

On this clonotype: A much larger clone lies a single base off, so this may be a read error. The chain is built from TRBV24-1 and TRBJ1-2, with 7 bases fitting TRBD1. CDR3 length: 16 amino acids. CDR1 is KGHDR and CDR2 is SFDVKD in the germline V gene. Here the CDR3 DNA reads TGTACCACCAGTGGATGGGACAGCCGAGGATTCTATGGCTACACCTTC. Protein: CTTSGWDSRGFYGYTF.

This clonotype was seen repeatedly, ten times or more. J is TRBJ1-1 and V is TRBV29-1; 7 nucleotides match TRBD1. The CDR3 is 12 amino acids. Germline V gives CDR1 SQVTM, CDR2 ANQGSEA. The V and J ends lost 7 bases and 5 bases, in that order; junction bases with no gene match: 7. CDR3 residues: CSARQGRTEAFF. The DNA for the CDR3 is TGCAGCGCCCGACAGGGAAGAACTGAAGCTTTCTTT.

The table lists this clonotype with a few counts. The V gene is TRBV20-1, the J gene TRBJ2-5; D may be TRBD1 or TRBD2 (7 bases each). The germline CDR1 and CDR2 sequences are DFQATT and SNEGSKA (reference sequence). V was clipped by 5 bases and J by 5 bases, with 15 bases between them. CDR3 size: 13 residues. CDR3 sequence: CSAGEGALETQYF. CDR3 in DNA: TGCAGTGCTGGGGAGGGGGCCCTCGAGACCCAGTACTTC.

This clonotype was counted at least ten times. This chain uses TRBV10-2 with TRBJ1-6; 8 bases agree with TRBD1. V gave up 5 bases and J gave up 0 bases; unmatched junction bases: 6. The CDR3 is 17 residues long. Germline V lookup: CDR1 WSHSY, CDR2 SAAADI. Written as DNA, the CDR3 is TGCGCCAGCAGTCAAGGACAGGGCAGCTCCTATAATTCACCCCTCCACTTT. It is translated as CASSQGQGSSYNSPLHF.

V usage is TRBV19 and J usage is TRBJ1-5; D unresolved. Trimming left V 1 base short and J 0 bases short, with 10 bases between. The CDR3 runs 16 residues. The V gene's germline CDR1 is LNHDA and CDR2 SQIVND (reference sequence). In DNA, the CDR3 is TGTGCCAGTAGTATAGGTCCCGGGTATAGCAATCAGCCCCAGCATTTT. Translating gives CASSIGPGYSNQPQHF.

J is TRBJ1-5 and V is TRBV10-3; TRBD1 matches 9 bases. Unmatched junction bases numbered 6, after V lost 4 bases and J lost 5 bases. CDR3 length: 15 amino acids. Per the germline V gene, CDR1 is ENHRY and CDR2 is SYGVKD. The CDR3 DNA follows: TGTGCCATCAGTGTTAACACAGGGGGCCATCAGCCCCAGCATTTT. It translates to CAISVNTGGHQPQHF.

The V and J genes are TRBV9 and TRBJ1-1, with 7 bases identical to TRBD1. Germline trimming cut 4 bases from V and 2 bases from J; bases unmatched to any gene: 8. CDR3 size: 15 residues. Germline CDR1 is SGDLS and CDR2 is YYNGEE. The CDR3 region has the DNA TGTGCCAGCAGCCACTCTTGGGACAGTAACACTGAAGCTTTCTTT. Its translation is CASSHSWDSNTEAFF.

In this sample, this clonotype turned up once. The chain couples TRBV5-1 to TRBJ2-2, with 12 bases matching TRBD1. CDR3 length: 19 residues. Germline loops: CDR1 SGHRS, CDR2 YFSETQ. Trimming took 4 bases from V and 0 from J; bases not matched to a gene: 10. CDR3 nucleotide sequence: TGCGCCAGCAGCGGCGGGGGGACAGGGGGCTTGGCGAACACCGGGGAGCTGTTTTTT. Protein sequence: CASSGGGTGGLANTGELFF.

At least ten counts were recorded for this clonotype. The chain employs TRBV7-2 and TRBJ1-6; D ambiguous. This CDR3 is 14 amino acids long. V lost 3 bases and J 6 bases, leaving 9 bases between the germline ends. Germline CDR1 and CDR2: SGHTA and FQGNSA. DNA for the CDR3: TGTGCCAGCAGCTTCGGCAGTCCTAATTCACCCCTCCACTTT. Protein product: CASSFGSPNSPLHF.